The subject of this entry is one T cell receptor (beta chain). Its specificity is not known. Trimming cost V 10 bases and J 2 bases, with 11 bases left between them. The CDR3 contains 12 residues. CDR1 and CDR2 (germline): ENHRY, SYGVKD. This record belongs to a study of post-analysis software for immune sequencing data. Study-level information: Multiple sclerosis in the patients followed relapsing-remitting, secondary progressive and progressive-relapsing courses.

Findings and caveats of the study: Compared with controls, patients had more of about 5 TRBV segments, including TRBV5-6, TRBV5-1 and TRBV20-1. Significantly lower normalized Chao1 diversity was seen in multiple sclerosis patients than in controls.

Unique molecular identifiers featured in each of the TCR beta cDNA libraries. TCRdb reanalysed the PCR reads using MiXCR and keeps one entry per CDR3 protein. The sample records about 770,000 distinct CDR3 sequences, roughly 50% being singletons. Sequenced: blood. The rearrangement links TRBV10-3 to TRBJ1-2; maybe TRBD1 (5 bases). The TCR sequence derives from a girl aged 10 to 17 with multiple sclerosis. CDR3 loop: CATWDPNYGYTF. The CDR3 DNA is TGTGCCACTTGGGACCCAAACTATGGCTACACCTTC.